These T cell receptor beta chains were read from a single sample in a study of STAT5B mutations in CD4+ large granular lymphocyte leukemia. Sequencing was performed with immunoSEQ multiplex PCR; in TCRdb, only in-frame clones are kept and a portion is missing. The table shows 7,500 to 10,000 clones, with about four fifths occurring only once. The sample comprised PBMCs. The receptors here all came from a man aged 55 to 70 with CD4+ T-cell large granular lymphocyte leukemia. The CDR3 runs from the conserved cysteine through the conserved F or W. D genes are given only for firm matches. The size entry is marked missing in some rows and otherwise reads once, few, many or a size class.

TRBD2,TRBJ2-3,NA,TRBV7-3,TGTGCCAGCAGCGAGGGGACTAGCGGCAGCACAGATACGCAGTATTTT,CASSEGTSGSTDTQYF
NA,TRBJ1-1,NA,TRBV5-6,TGTGCCAGCAACTATTATCAACGGGGGAACACTGAAGCTTTCTTT,CASNYYQRGNTEAFF
NA,TRBJ2-3,NA,TRBV2,TGTGCCAGCAGTGAAGCAACGGGACTCGGTACTAGCACAGATACGCAGTATTTT,CASSEATGLGTSTDTQYF
NA,TRBJ2-1,few,TRBV7-9,TGTGCCAGCAGCCCAAACTACTCCTACAATGAGCAGTTCTTC,CASSPNYSYNEQFF
NA,TRBJ2-3,NA,TRBV14,TGTGCCAGCAGCCACCGGGACACAGATACGCAGTATTTT,CASSHRDTDTQYF
NA,TRBJ1-5,NA,TRBV5-8,TGTGCCAGCAGCTTAAAACCTTGGGAGCAGCCCCAGCATTTT,CASSLKPWEQPQHF
NA,TRBJ2-7,NA,TRBV20-1,TGCAGTGCCCCCGGAACGAGGGAGCAGTACTTC,CSAPGTREQYF
TRBD1,TRBJ1-2,NA,TRBV4-1,TGCGCCAGCAGCCAAGAGGGACAGGGGAGCTATGGCTACACCTTC,CASSQEGQGSYGYTF
NA,TRBJ2-3,NA,TRBV7-6,TGTGCCAGCAGCCTTAGTGCAGATACGCAGTATTTT,CASSLSADTQYF
NA,TRBJ2-1,NA,TRBV4-2,TGTGCCAGCAGCCAAGATATAAATTCAGACCGGTTCTTC,CASSQDINSDRFF
TRBD2,TRBJ2-1,NA,TRBV19,TGTGCCAGTAGTCCTTGGACTAGCGGGGGGGACAATGAGCAGTTCTTC,CASSPWTSGGDNEQFF
NA,TRBJ2-3,medium-sized,TRBV6-4,TGTGCCAGCAGTGACTCAGGAGGGAGAGGGACAGATACGCAGTATTTT,CASSDSGGRGTDTQYF
NA,TRBJ2-6,NA,TRBV30,TGTGCCTGGCAGGGCCAGATCGGGGGGCTTGGGGCCAACGTCCTGACTTTC,CAWQGQIGGLGANVLTF